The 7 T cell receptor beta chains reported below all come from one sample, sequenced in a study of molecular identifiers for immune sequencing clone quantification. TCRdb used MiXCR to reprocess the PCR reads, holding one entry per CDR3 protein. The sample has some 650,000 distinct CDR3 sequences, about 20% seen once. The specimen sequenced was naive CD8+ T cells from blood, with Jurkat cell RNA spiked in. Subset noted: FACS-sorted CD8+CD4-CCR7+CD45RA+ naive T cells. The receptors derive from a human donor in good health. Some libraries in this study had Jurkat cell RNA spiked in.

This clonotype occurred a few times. CDR3 bases: TGTGCCAGCAGTGAACAGGGGAAAAGGGGCTATGGCTACACCTTC. As protein: CASSEQGKRGYGYTF. This chain links TRBV2 with TRBJ1-2, with D possibly TRBD1 on 6 matching bases. Trimming left V 2 bases short and J 4 bases short, with 14 bases between. CDR3 length: 15 residues. The germline CDR1 and CDR2 sequences are SNHLY and FYNNEI.

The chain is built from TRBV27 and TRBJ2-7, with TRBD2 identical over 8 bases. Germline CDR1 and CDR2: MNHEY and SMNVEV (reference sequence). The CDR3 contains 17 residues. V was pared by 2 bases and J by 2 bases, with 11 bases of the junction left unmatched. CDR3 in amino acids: CASSLRASGRSAYEQYF. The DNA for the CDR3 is TGTGCCAGCAGTTTACGAGCTAGCGGGCGAAGTGCCTACGAGCAGTACTTC.

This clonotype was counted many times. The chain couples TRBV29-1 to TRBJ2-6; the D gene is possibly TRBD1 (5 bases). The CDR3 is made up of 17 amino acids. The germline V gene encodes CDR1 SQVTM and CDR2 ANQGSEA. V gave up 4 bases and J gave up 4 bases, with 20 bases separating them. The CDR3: CSVVVLGQGSGANVLTF. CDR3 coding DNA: TGCAGCGTTGTCGTACTGGGGCAGGGATCCGGGGCCAACGTCCTGACTTTC.

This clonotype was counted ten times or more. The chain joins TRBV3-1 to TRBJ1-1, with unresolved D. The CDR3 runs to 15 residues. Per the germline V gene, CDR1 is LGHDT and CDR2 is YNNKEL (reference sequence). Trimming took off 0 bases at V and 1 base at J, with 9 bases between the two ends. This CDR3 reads CASSQELDTNTEAFF. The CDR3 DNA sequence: TGTGCCAGCAGCCAAGAATTGGATACGAACACTGAAGCTTTCTTT.

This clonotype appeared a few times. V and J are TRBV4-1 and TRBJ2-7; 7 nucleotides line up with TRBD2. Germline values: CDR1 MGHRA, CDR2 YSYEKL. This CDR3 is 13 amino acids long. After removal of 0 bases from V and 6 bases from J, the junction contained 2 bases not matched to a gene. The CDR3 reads CASSQEGGLEQYF. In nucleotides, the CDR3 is TGCGCCAGCAGCCAAGAGGGAGGGCTCGAGCAGTACTTC.

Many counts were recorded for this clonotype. The CDR3 DNA sequence: TGTGCCAGCAGTGCCAGACAGAGCTCCTACGAGCAGTACTTC. Its protein product is CASSARQSSYEQYF. The V and J genes are TRBV25-1 and TRBJ2-7, with D possibly matching TRBD1 (5 bases). Germline lookup yields CDR1 MGHDK and CDR2 SYGVNS. V lost 4 bases, J lost 0 bases, and 10 bases lay in between. This CDR3 region has 14 residues.

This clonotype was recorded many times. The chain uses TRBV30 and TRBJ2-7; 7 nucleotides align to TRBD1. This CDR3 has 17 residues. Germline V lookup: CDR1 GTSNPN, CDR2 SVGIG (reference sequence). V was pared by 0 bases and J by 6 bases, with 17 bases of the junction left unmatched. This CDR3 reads CAWSVGTVDPPSAEQYF. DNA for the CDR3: TGTGCCTGGAGTGTGGGGACAGTCGACCCCCCCTCCGCCGAGCAGTACTTC.